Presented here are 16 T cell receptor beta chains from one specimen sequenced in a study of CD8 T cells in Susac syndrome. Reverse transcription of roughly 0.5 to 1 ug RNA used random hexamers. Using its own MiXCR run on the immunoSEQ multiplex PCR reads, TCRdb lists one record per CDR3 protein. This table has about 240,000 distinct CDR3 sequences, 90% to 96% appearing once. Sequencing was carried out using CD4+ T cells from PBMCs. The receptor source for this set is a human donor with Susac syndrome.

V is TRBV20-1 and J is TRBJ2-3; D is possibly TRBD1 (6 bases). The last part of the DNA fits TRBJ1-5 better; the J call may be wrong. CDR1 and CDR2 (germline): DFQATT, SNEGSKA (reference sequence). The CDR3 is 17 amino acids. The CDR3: CSANLRDTGGYTDTQHF. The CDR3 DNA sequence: TGCAGTGCTAACCTCCGGGACACCGGGGGGTACACAGATACGCAGCATTTT.

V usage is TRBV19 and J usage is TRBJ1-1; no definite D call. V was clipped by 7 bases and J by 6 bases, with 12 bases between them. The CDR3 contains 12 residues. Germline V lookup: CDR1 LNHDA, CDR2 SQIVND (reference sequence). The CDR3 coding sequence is TGTGCCAGTACCCCGGGGAGCGCTGAAGCTTTCTTT. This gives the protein CASTPGSAEAFF.

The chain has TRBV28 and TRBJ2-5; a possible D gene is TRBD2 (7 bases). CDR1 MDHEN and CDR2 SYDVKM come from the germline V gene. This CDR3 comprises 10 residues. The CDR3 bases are TGTGCGGGAGGGGGGGAGACCCAGTACTTC. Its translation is CAGGGETQYF.

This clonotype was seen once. The CDR3 region is CASRRPQPDYGYTF. The CDR3, as DNA: TGTGCCAGCAGAAGACCCCAACCTGACTATGGCTACACCTTC. This chain links TRBV28 with TRBJ1-2; D is ambiguous. Trimming cost V 6 bases and J 3 bases, with 14 bases left between them. The CDR3 covers 14 residues. From germline, CDR1 is MDHEN and CDR2 SYDVKM.

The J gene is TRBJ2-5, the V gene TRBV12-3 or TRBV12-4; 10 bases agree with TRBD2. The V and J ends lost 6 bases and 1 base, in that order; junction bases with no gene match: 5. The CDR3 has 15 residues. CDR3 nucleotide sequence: TGTGCCAGCAGCTGGGGACTAGCGCTCCAAGAGACCCAGTACTTC. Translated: CASSWGLALQETQYF.

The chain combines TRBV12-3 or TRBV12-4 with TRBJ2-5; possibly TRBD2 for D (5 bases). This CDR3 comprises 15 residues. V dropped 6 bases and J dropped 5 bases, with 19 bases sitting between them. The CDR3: CASSRWIRGEETQYF. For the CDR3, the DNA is TGTGCCAGCAGCAGATGGATCCGGGGTGAGGAGACCCAGTACTTC.

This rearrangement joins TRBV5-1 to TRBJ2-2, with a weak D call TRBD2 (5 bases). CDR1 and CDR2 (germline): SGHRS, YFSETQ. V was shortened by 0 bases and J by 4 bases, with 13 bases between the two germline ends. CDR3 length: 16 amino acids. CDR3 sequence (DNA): TGCGCCAGCAGCTTGGGACTACACCGTGGCACCGGGGAGCTGTTTTTT. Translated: CASSLGLHRGTGELFF.

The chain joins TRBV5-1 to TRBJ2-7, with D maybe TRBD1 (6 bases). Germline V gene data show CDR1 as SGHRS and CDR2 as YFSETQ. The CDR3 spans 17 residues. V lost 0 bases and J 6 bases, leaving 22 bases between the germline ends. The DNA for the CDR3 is TGCGCCAGCAGCTTGGCACGGGCAGGCCAGGGGACCCGCGAGCAGTACTTC. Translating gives CASSLARAGQGTREQYF.

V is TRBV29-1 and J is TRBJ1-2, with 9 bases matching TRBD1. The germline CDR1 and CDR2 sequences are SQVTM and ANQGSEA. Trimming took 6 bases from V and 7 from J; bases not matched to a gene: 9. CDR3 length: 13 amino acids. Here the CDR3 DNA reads TGCAGCGTCGTGGGACAGGGTGACAGTGGCTACACCTTC. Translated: CSVVGQGDSGYTF.

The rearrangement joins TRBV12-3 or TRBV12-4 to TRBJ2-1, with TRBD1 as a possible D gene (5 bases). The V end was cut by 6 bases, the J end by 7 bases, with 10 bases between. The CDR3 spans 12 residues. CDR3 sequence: CASRPQGNEQFF. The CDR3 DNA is TGTGCCAGCAGACCCCAGGGAAATGAGCAGTTCTTC.

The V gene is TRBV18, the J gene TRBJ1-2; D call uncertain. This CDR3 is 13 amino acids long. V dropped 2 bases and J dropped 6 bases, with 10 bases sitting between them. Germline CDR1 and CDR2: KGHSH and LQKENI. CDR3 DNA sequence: TGTGCCAGCTCACCAAGGGCGGAGGATGGCTACACCTTC. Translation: CASSPRAEDGYTF.

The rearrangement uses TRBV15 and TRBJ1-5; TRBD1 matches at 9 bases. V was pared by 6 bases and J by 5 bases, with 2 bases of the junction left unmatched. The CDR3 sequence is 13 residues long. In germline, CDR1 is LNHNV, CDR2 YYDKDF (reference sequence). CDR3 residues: CATSTGGYQPQHF. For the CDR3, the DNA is TGTGCCACCAGTACAGGGGGCTATCAGCCCCAGCATTTT.

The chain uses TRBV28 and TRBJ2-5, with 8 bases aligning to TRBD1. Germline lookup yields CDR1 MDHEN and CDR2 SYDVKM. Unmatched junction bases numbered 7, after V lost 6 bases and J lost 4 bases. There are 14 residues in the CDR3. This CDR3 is CASRRQGSAETQYF. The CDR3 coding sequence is TGTGCCAGCAGGCGACAGGGGTCCGCAGAGACCCAGTACTTC.

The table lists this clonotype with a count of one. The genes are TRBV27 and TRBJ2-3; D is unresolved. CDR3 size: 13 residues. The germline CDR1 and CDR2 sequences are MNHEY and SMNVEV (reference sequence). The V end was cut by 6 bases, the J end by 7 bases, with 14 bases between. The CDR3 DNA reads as TGTGCCAGCAGAGCCTTCGTTCGGAATACGCAGTATTTT. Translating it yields CASRAFVRNTQYF.

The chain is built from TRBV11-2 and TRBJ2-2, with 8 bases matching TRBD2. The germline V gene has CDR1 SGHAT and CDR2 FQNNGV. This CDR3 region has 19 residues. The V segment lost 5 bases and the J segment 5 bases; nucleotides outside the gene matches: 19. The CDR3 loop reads CASSPRGLARLEVTGELFF. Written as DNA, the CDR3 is TGTGCCAGCAGCCCCCGAGGACTAGCTCGTCTAGAAGTGACCGGGGAGCTGTTTTTT.

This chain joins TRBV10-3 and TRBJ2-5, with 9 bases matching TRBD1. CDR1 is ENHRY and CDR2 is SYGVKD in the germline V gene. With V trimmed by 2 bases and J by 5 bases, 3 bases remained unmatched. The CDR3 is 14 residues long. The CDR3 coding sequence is TGTGCCATCAGTGAGACGACAGGGGGGGAGACCCAGTACTTC. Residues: CAISETTGGETQYF.